Listed here is a single T cell receptor (beta chain). Its target is not known. This sample was included in a study of vaccination effects on CD4 cells after COVID-19. The assay was immunoSEQ multiplex PCR, and TCRdb's table has in-frame clones only and misses some. The sample lists about 64,000 clones, just under 80% occurring once. Before sequencing took place, the ViraFEST assay used viral peptide pools to expand antigen-specific CD4+ T cells. At the end of approximately 10 days of culture, CD4+ T cells were isolated. Two-dose BNT162b2 or mRNA-1273 vaccination was given to participants. The CDR3 runs to 16 residues. Per the germline V gene, CDR1 is LNHDA and CDR2 is SQIVND (reference sequence). The germline V and J ends were trimmed by 5 bases and 6 bases, with 22 bases remaining between them.

The material sequenced was CD4+ T cells from PBMCs cultured with HCoV-OC43 spike peptides, taken after COVID-19 vaccination. Subset of the sample: HCoV-OC43 spike overlapping peptide pool stimulation. The rearrangement uses TRBV19 and TRBJ1-2; D is ambiguous. This sequence was found in a human donor who received a COVID-19 vaccine. The CDR3 is CASSVSNPPTTNGYTF. CDR3 nucleotides: TGTGCCAGTAGTGTATCAAACCCGCCCACCACCAATGGCTACACCTTC.